One sample yielded the 21 T cell receptor beta chains listed below, sequenced in a study of post-analysis software for immune sequencing data. Which antigens these TCRs recognize remains unknown. Study-wide findings and caveats: TRBV5-6, TRBV5-1 and TRBV20-1 belonged to a set of about five TRBV segments that were more frequent in patients than controls.

Tagging with unique molecular identifiers was a feature of the TCR beta cDNA libraries. TCRdb ran MiXCR on the PCR reads and lists one entry per CDR3 protein. The sample comprises 350,000 to 450,000 distinct CDR3 sequences, about 40% of which are singletons, and approximately 7.1% rests with the top ten. Sequenced sample: blood. These receptors all come from a girl aged 2-9 years with multiple sclerosis.

The V call is TRBV7-2, the J call TRBJ2-1; 8 positions match TRBD1. Germline assignment: CDR1 SGHTA and CDR2 FQGNSA. The trim removed 2 bases at V and 4 bases at J, leaving 7 bases unmatched. The CDR3 covers 16 residues. In DNA, the CDR3 is TGTGCCAGCAGCTTACATAGACAGGGGAGATACAATGAGCAGTTCTTC. The encoded protein is CASSLHRQGRYNEQFF.

The CDR3 spells CAIGQGTQPQHF. In DNA, the CDR3 is TGTGCCATCGGACAGGGGACTCAGCCCCAGCATTTT. V is TRBV10-3 and J is TRBJ1-5, with 9 bases aligning to TRBD1. Germline V gene sequence: CDR1 ENHRY, CDR2 SYGVKD. The CDR3 is 12 residues long. The trim removed 8 bases at V and 6 bases at J, leaving 2 bases unmatched.

This clonotype occurred a few times. The chain uses TRBV27 and TRBJ2-7, with 8 positions matching TRBD1. Germline CDR1 MNHEY, CDR2 SMNVEV (reference sequence). The length of the CDR3 is 13 residues. J gave up 7 bases and V 2 bases, and 4 bases lay outside the gene matches. CDR3 sequence reads: CASSLTTGAEQYF. CDR3 nucleotide sequence: TGTGCCAGCAGTTTAACGACAGGGGCTGAGCAGTACTTC.

The chain couples TRBV4-3 to TRBJ2-3; 9 nucleotides agree with TRBD1. The ends lost 0 bases at V and 2 bases at J; junction bases unmatched: 9. The CDR3 spans 18 residues. Looked up from germline, CDR1 is LGHNA and CDR2 is YSLEER. For the CDR3, the DNA is TGCGCCAGCAGCCAAGACCCGGGACAGGGCCCACTCACAGATACGCAGTATTTT. It translates to CASSQDPGQGPLTDTQYF.

This clonotype was observed a handful of times. J is TRBJ2-3 and V is TRBV9, with D unresolved. The germline CDR1 and CDR2 sequences are SGDLS and YYNGEE. Trimming took 0 bases from V and 6 from J, leaving 8 bases between them. This CDR3 spans 13 amino acids. The DNA of the CDR3 is TGTGCCAGCAGCGTAGTGGGGTATGATACGCAGTATTTT. Its protein is CASSVVGYDTQYF.

The chain employs TRBV7-9 and TRBJ1-2; 7 bases line up with TRBD1. The length of the CDR3 is 12 residues. Trimming removed 7 bases from V and 7 bases from J; junction bases left unmatched: 6. Looked up from germline, CDR1 is SEHNR and CDR2 is FQNEAQ (reference sequence). CDR3 residues: CASTTQGVGYTF. In DNA, the CDR3 is TGTGCCAGCACCACGCAGGGGGTTGGCTACACCTTC.

The V call is TRBV29-1, the J call TRBJ2-1; 7 bases align to TRBD1. The closer fit of TRBJ2-7 to the DNA end suggests the J call may be wrong. From germline, CDR1 is SQVTM and CDR2 ANQGSEA. This CDR3 has 12 amino acids. In DNA, the CDR3 is TGCAGCGTTCGGGACAGATACAATGAGCAGTACTTC. Translation gives CSVRDRYNEQYF.

The rearrangement links TRBV7-2 to TRBJ2-5; no reliable D call. The CDR3 consists of 13 residues. Trimming left V 8 bases short and J 5 bases short, with 15 bases between. The germline CDR1 and CDR2 sequences are SGHTA and FQGNSA. CDR3 sequence: CASRTRAAETQYF. DNA of the CDR3: TGTGCCAGCCGGACGCGAGCTGCGGAGACCCAGTACTTC.

This chain links TRBV29-1 with TRBJ2-1; TRBD2 matches at 14 bases. CDR3 length: 17 amino acids. Germline V lookup: CDR1 SQVTM, CDR2 ANQGSEA. V lost 6 bases, J lost 7 bases, and 14 bases stayed unmatched. The DNA of the CDR3 is TGCAGCGTCGTGGGGATCCGGACTAGCGGGAGGCTTAATGAGCAGTTCTTC. It encodes CSVVGIRTSGRLNEQFF.

This clonotype was counted between two and nine times. The chain employs TRBV9 and TRBJ1-2; possible D gene TRBD1, 6 bases. This CDR3 region has 14 residues. Germline CDR1 SGDLS, CDR2 YYNGEE. V was pared by 2 bases and J by 5 bases, with 13 bases between. In DNA form, the CDR3 reads TGTGCCAGCAGCGTCTCGGACAGTGGGTATGGCTACACCTTC. Residues: CASSVSDSGYGYTF.

This clonotype has only a few counts. The V gene is TRBV20-1, the J gene TRBJ2-7; TRBD2 is a possible D gene (6 bases). V was shortened by 0 bases and J by 6 bases, with 12 bases between the two germline ends. This CDR3 is 13 amino acids long. The germline gives CDR1 DFQATT, CDR2 SNEGSKA (reference sequence). CDR3 DNA sequence: TGCAGTGCTAGAGACGCTAGCGCGGGCGAGCAGTACTTC. It translates to CSARDASAGEQYF.

The V call is TRBV7-2, the J call TRBJ2-7, with 9 bases that match TRBD1. The V gene end was trimmed by 5 bases and the J gene end by 3 bases; junction bases not matched to a gene: 8. Germline V gives CDR1 SGHTA, CDR2 FQGNSA. This CDR3 spans 15 amino acids. CDR3 region: CASSKKRDRDYEQYF. CDR3 DNA: TGTGCCAGCAGCAAAAAACGGGACAGGGACTACGAGCAGTACTTC.

This chain joins TRBV7-8 and TRBJ1-2; D may be TRBD1 (5 bases). This CDR3 has 15 amino acids. V shed 5 bases and J shed 1 base, with 14 bases lying between them. The germline V gene has CDR1 SGHVS and CDR2 FQNEAQ. The CDR3 DNA follows: TGTGCCAGCAGCCCCTCGGGACTGAGTAACTATGGCTACACCTTC. Its translation: CASSPSGLSNYGYTF.

The V call is TRBV10-3, the J call TRBJ2-1, with 8 bases that match TRBD2. The CDR3 contains 16 residues. J was trimmed by 7 bases and V by 4 bases; bases with no gene match: 12. Germline-derived CDR1 and CDR2 are ENHRY and SYGVKD. CDR3 sequence reads: CAISAAGEGITNEQFF. CDR3 nucleotides: TGTGCCATCAGTGCAGCGGGGGAGGGGATTACGAATGAGCAGTTCTTC.

The chain is built from TRBV7-3 and TRBJ2-5; a possible D gene is TRBD1 (6 bases). The CDR3 sequence is 14 residues long. In germline, CDR1 is SGHTA, CDR2 FQGTGA. V lost 3 bases and J 5 bases, leaving 13 bases between the germline ends. CDR3 sequence (DNA): TGTGCCAGCAGCTTGGGACCTCAGGGGGAGACCCAGTACTTC. This codes for CASSLGPQGETQYF.

The chain joins TRBV5-6 to TRBJ1-1; D is perhaps TRBD1 (5 bases). In germline, CDR1 is SGHDT, CDR2 YYEEEE. The CDR3 is 16 amino acids. The ends were cut back, 0 bases at V and 5 bases at J, with 17 bases in the middle. The CDR3 DNA follows: TGTGCCAGCAGCTTGGGGGTTTTGATCGGGGGGACTGAAGCTTTCTTT. Its translation is CASSLGVLIGGTEAFF.

The chain has TRBV7-9 and TRBJ1-4; weak D call: TRBD1 (6 bases). The CDR3 contains 12 residues. CDR1 SEHNR and CDR2 FQNEAQ come from the germline V gene (reference sequence). Trimming took off 11 bases at V and 5 bases at J, with 12 bases between the two ends. CDR3: CAGQGRNEKLFF. The CDR3 bases are TGTGCCGGGCAGGGGAGGAATGAAAAACTGTTTTTT.

The chain joins TRBV28 to TRBJ1-2; possible D gene TRBD1, 6 bases. V lost 5 bases and J lost 0, with 13 bases in between. Germline loops: CDR1 MDHEN, CDR2 SYDVKM. The CDR3 sequence is 15 residues long. CDR3 region: CASSPDRNTNYGYTF. The CDR3, as DNA: TGTGCCAGCAGTCCCGACAGGAATACTAACTATGGCTACACCTTC.

This chain links TRBV5-1 with TRBJ2-7; unclear D gene. From germline, CDR1 is SGHRS and CDR2 YFSETQ. CDR3 length: 13 amino acids. Between the trimmed V and J ends, which lost 0 bases and 4 bases, there was a span of 8 bases. This CDR3 is CASSLGEEYEQYF. The DNA for the CDR3 is TGCGCCAGCAGCTTGGGAGAGGAGTACGAGCAGTACTTC.

The chain employs TRBV6-2 or TRBV6-3 and TRBJ1-1, with D unclear. V was clipped by 0 bases and J by 5 bases, with 10 bases between them. Germline V CDR1 and CDR2: MNHEY, SVGEGT. The CDR3 runs 14 residues. In DNA form, the CDR3 reads TGTGCCAGCAGTTACTCGAGAGGACGTACTGAAGCTTTCTTT. This encodes CASSYSRGRTEAFF.

The chain combines TRBV28 with TRBJ2-1; 9 bases are shared with TRBD1. Germline-derived CDR1 and CDR2 are MDHEN and SYDVKM. V gave up 6 bases and J gave up 12 bases; unmatched junction bases: 15. This CDR3 has 15 residues. The CDR3 sequence is CASSPGTGSLRGQFF. The CDR3 nucleotides read TGTGCCAGCAGCCCCGGGACAGGGTCCCTTAGGGGGCAGTTCTTC.